The rows below give T cell receptor beta chains drawn from one sample of a study of T cells in Graves' hyperthyroidism and ophthalmopathy. TCRdb itself ran the multiplex PCR reads through MiXCR, one entry per CDR3 protein. The table lists approximately 360,000 distinct CDR3 sequences, approximately 25% of them singletons. The sequenced material came from blood. These receptors originate from a man in his forties or fifties with Graves' hyperthyroidism. Each CDR3 is given without its conserved first and last residue. The order of the fields is V gene, J gene, CDR3 protein.

v_call: TRBV7-6; j_call: TRBJ2-3; cdr3_aa: ASSLDRDRGDTQY
v_call: TRBV27; j_call: TRBJ1-1; cdr3_aa: ASSLVGTGGSTEAF
v_call: TRBV6-1; j_call: TRBJ2-5; cdr3_aa: ASMITGYGETQY
v_call: TRBV5-5; j_call: TRBJ2-7; cdr3_aa: ASSSDSVSYEQY
v_call: TRBV12-3/TRBV12-4; j_call: TRBJ2-7; cdr3_aa: ASSSFNRGQSSYEQY
v_call: TRBV11-2; j_call: TRBJ1-2; cdr3_aa: ASSTNSYGYT
v_call: TRBV6-2/TRBV6-3; j_call: TRBJ1-2; cdr3_aa: ASREDREGGYT
v_call: TRBV7-3; j_call: TRBJ2-5; cdr3_aa: ASSYLGGRETQY
v_call: TRBV5-1; j_call: TRBJ2-7; cdr3_aa: ASSFLVSYEQY
v_call: TRBV5-5; j_call: TRBJ1-1; cdr3_aa: ASSSGGSENTEAF
v_call: TRBV15; j_call: TRBJ1-5; cdr3_aa: ATSRDKGMGQPQH
v_call: TRBV12-3/TRBV12-4; j_call: TRBJ1-6; cdr3_aa: ASSLGSFSPLH
v_call: TRBV2; j_call: TRBJ2-7; cdr3_aa: ASALGAYEQY
v_call: TRBV7-3; j_call: TRBJ2-1; cdr3_aa: ASSLTFTSGTYNEQF
v_call: TRBV11-2; j_call: TRBJ2-7; cdr3_aa: ASSPDSFFSYEQY
v_call: TRBV11-2; j_call: TRBJ1-3; cdr3_aa: ASSLDGSGNTIY
v_call: TRBV5-5; j_call: TRBJ1-2; cdr3_aa: ASSSVRDGYT
v_call: TRBV7-9; j_call: TRBJ2-7; cdr3_aa: ASSTVGGSSYEQH
v_call: TRBV3-1; j_call: TRBJ1-5; cdr3_aa: ASSPDRGNQPQH
v_call: TRBV28; j_call: TRBJ2-1; cdr3_aa: ASSAHRGVYEQF
v_call: TRBV2; j_call: TRBJ1-3; cdr3_aa: VRQEGNTIY
v_call: TRBV5-1; j_call: TRBJ1-1; cdr3_aa: ASSLVPGDTEAF
v_call: TRBV5-1; j_call: TRBJ2-7; cdr3_aa: ASRTSGEYEQY
v_call: TRBV4-1; j_call: TRBJ2-2; cdr3_aa: ASSRLAGEDTGELF
v_call: TRBV11-2; j_call: TRBJ2-7; cdr3_aa: ASSFQAGIFVYEQY
v_call: TRBV11-2; j_call: TRBJ1-1; cdr3_aa: ASRPTVGTEAF
v_call: TRBV6-6; j_call: TRBJ2-7; cdr3_aa: ASSYEGPGDASYEQY
v_call: TRBV28; j_call: TRBJ2-5; cdr3_aa: ASRRYQETQY
v_call: TRBV29-1; j_call: TRBJ1-1; cdr3_aa: SVGPGQGDTF
v_call: TRBV11-2; j_call: TRBJ2-2; cdr3_aa: ASSLTGGFRTGELF
v_call: TRBV7-2; j_call: TRBJ2-3; cdr3_aa: ASSLLAGLVVTQY
v_call: TRBV15; j_call: TRBJ2-3; cdr3_aa: ATSRDRQGADTQY
v_call: TRBV11-2; j_call: TRBJ1-3; cdr3_aa: ASSFMTATGNTIY
v_call: TRBV3-1; j_call: TRBJ1-2; cdr3_aa: ASSQRDRGAGYT
v_call: TRBV28; j_call: TRBJ1-4; cdr3_aa: ASSFWTATNEKLF
v_call: TRBV9; j_call: TRBJ1-2; cdr3_aa: ASSVGGRGYT
v_call: TRBV28; j_call: TRBJ2-7; cdr3_aa: ASRHLQAYEQY
v_call: TRBV7-2; j_call: TRBJ2-7; cdr3_aa: ASSLGRGWYEQY
v_call: TRBV11-1; j_call: TRBJ1-1; cdr3_aa: ASSLETGNTEAF
v_call: TRBV19; j_call: TRBJ1-1; cdr3_aa: ASSIFPGAQGNTEAF
v_call: TRBV7-9; j_call: TRBJ2-3; cdr3_aa: ASSELSTDTQY
v_call: TRBV28; j_call: TRBJ2-5; cdr3_aa: LWGGGDRPDGAQY
v_call: TRBV12-3/TRBV12-4; j_call: TRBJ1-5; cdr3_aa: ASSLGQGAGQPQH
v_call: TRBV5-1; j_call: TRBJ1-1; cdr3_aa: ASSVSTGGLLPNTEAF
v_call: TRBV7-6; j_call: TRBJ2-7; cdr3_aa: ASSLDGTDYEQY
v_call: TRBV7-8; j_call: TRBJ1-6; cdr3_aa: ASSLAAQGSPLH
v_call: TRBV7-2; j_call: TRBJ2-1; cdr3_aa: ASSSPAGRSYNEQF
v_call: TRBV28; j_call: TRBJ2-2; cdr3_aa: ASSLSAGMAGELF
v_call: TRBV25-1; j_call: TRBJ1-2; cdr3_aa: ASSPRTGSGEGYGYT
v_call: TRBV20-1; j_call: TRBJ2-3; cdr3_aa: SGTSGIDTQY
v_call: TRBV9; j_call: TRBJ2-1; cdr3_aa: ASSGTSGGYNEQF
v_call: TRBV20-1; j_call: TRBJ1-4; cdr3_aa: SAPPSGGAGKLF
v_call: TRBV20-1; j_call: TRBJ2-5; cdr3_aa: SASGRAWSETQY
v_call: TRBV24-1; j_call: TRBJ2-1; cdr3_aa: ATSDPKGQGGFYNEQF
v_call: TRBV18; j_call: TRBJ2-1; cdr3_aa: ASSPPAGGPGEQF
v_call: TRBV11-2; j_call: TRBJ1-3; cdr3_aa: ASSVSLGTGNTIY
v_call: TRBV11-3; j_call: TRBJ2-3; cdr3_aa: ASSFDPARRTDTQY
v_call: TRBV12-3/TRBV12-4; j_call: TRBJ1-1; cdr3_aa: ASSLAQGRTEAF
v_call: TRBV29-1; j_call: TRBJ2-1; cdr3_aa: SAVLGWNEQF